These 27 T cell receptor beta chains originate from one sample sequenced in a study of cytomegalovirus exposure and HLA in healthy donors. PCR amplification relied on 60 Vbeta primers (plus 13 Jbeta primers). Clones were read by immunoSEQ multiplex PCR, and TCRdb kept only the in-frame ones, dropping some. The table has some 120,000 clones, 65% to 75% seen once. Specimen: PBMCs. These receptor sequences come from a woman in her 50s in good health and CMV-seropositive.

As DNA, the CDR3 is TGTGCCAGCAGCTTAGTCGGACAGGGGATGGGCTATGGCTACACCTTC. This gives the protein CASSLVGQGMGYGYTF. The chain links TRBV7-2 to TRBJ1-2, with 9 bases matching TRBD1. The CDR3 is made up of 16 amino acids. Germline V lookup: CDR1 SGHTA, CDR2 FQGNSA. The trim removed 1 base at V and 4 bases at J, leaving 7 bases unmatched.

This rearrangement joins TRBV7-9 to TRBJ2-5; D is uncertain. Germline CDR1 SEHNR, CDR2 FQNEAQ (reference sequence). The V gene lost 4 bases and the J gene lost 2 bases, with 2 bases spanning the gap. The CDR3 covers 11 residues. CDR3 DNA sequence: TGTGCCAGCAGCTCACAAGAGACCCAGTACTTC. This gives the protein CASSSQETQYF.

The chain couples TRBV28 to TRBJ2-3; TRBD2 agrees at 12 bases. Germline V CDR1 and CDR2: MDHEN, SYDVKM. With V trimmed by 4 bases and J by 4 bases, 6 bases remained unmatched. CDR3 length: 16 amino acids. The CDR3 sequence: CASSSSGGARADTQYF. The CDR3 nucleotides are TGTGCCAGCAGTTCTAGCGGGGGGGCCAGAGCAGATACGCAGTATTTT. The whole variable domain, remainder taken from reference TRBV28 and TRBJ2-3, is DVKVTQSSRYLVKRTGEKVFLECVQDMDHENMFWYRQDPGLGLRLIYFSYDVKMKEKGDIPEGYSVSREKKERFSLILESASTNQTSMYLCASSSSGGARADTQYFGPGTRLTVL.

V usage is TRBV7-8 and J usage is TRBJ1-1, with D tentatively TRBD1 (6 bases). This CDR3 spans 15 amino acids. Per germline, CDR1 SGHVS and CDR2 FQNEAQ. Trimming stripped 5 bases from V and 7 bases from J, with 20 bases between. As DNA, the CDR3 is TGTGCCAGCAGCCCCCCGGGCGCAGGGGCGATTGAAGCTTTCTTT. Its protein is CASSPPGAGAIEAFF.

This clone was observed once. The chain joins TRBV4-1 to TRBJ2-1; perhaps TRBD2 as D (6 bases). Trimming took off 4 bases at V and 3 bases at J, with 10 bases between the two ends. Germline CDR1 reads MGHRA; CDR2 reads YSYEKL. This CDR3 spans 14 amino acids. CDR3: CASSPRGSYNEQFF. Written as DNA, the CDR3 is TGCGCCAGCAGCCCCCGGGGGAGCTACAATGAGCAGTTCTTC.

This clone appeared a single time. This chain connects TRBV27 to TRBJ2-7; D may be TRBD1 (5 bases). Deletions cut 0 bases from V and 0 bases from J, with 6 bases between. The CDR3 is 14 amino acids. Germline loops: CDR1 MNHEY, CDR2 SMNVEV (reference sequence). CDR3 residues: CASSLSQDSYEQYF. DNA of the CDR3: TGTGCCAGCAGTTTATCACAGGACTCCTACGAGCAGTACTTC.

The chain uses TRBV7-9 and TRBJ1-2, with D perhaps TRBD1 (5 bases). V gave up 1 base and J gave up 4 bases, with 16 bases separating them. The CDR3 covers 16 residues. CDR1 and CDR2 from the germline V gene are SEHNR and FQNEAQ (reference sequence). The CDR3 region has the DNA TGTGCCAGCAGCTTAGACCGGAAACAAGGGGTCTATGGCTACACCTTC. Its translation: CASSLDRKQGVYGYTF.

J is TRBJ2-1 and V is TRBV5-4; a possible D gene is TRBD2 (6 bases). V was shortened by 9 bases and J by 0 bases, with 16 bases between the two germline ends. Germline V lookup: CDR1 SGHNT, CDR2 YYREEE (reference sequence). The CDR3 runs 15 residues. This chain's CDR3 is CAISPGEASYNEQFF. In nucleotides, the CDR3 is TGTGCCATATCGCCGGGAGAGGCCTCCTACAATGAGCAGTTCTTC.

CDR3 sequence: CASSKSNGALPYEQYF. CDR3 nucleotides: TGTGCCAGTAGTAAGTCGAACGGAGCCCTCCCCTACGAGCAGTACTTC. This chain uses TRBV19 with TRBJ2-7; D remains ambiguous. The CDR3 sequence is 16 residues long. The germline V and J ends were trimmed by 4 bases and 2 bases, with 18 bases remaining between them. Germline CDR1 LNHDA, CDR2 SQIVND (reference sequence).

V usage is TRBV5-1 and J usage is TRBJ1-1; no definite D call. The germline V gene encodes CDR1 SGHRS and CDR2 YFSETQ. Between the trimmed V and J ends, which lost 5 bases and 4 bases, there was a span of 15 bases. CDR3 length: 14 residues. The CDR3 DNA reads TGCGCCAGCAGACCTACTATTTCCGGCACTGAAGCTTTCTTT. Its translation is CASRPTISGTEAFF.

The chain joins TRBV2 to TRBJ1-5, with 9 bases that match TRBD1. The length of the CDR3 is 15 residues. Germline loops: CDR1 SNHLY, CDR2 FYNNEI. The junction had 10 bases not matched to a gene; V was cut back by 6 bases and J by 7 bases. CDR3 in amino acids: CASRPQGASGQPQHF. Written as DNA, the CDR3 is TGTGCCAGCAGGCCACAGGGGGCGTCTGGCCAGCCCCAGCATTTT.

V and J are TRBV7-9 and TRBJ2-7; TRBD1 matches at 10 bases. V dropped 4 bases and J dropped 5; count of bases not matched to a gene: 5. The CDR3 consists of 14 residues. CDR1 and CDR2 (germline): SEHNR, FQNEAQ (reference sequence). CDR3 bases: TGTGCCAGCAGCTCCTGGGGACAGGGGAACGAGCAGTACTTC. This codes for CASSSWGQGNEQYF.

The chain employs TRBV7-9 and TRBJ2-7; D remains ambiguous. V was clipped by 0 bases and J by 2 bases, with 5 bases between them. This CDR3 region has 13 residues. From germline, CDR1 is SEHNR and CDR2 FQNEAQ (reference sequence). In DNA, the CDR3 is TGTGCCAGCAGCTTAGCAAAGCCCTACGAGCAGTACTTC. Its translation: CASSLAKPYEQYF.

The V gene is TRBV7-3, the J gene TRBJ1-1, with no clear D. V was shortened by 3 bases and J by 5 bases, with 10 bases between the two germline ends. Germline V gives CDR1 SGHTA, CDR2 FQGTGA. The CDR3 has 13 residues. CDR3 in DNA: TGTGCCAGCAGCTTTAAAGGGAGGACTGAAGCTTTCTTT. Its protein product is CASSFKGRTEAFF.

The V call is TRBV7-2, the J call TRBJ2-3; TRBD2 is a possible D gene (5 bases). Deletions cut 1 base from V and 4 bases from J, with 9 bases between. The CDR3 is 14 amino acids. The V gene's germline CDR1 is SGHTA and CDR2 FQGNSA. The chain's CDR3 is CASSLELSADTQYF. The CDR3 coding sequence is TGTGCCAGCAGCTTAGAACTTAGCGCAGATACGCAGTATTTT.

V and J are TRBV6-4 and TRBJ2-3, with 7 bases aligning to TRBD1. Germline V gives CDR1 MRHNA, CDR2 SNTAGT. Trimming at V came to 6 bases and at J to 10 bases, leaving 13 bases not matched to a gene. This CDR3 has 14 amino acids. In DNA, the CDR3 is TGTGCCAGCAGCCCCGCGCCCGACAGGGCTGCGCAGTATTTT. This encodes CASSPAPDRAAQYF.

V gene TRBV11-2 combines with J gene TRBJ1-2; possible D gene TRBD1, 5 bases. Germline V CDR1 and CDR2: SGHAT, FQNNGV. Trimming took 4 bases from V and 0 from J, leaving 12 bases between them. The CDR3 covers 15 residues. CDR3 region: CASSSGIVANYGYTF. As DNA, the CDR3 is TGTGCCAGCAGCTCAGGGATAGTAGCTAACTATGGCTACACCTTC.

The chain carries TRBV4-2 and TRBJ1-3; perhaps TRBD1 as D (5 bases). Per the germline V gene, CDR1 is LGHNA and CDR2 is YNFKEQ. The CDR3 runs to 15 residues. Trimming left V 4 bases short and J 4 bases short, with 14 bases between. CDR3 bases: TGTGCCAGCAGCCCGACTGGGGGGAACGGAAACACCATATATTTT. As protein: CASSPTGGNGNTIYF.

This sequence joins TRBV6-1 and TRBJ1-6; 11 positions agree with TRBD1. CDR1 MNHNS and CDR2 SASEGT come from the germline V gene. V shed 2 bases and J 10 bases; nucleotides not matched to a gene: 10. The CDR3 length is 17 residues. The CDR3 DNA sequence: TGTGCCAGCAGTGAATGGTGGGGACAGGGGGTCGGATCACCCCTCCACTTT. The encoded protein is CASSEWWGQGVGSPLHF.

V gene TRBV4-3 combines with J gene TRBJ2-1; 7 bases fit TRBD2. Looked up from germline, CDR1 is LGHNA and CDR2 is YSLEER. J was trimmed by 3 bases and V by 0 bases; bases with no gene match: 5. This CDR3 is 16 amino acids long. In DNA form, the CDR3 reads TGCGCCAGCAGCCAAGACTTGGCGGGGGACTACAATGAGCAGTTCTTC. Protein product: CASSQDLAGDYNEQFF.

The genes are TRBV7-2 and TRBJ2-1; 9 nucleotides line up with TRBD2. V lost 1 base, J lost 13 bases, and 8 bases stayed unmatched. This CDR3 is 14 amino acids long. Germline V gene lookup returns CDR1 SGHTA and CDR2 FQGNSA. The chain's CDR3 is CASSLVSRGGPQFF. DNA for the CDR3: TGTGCCAGCAGCTTAGTTTCGCGGGGGGGCCCTCAGTTCTTC. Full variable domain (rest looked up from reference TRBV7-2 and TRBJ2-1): GAGVSQSPSNKVTEKGKDVELRCDPISGHTALYWYRQSLGQGLEFLIYFQGNSAPDKSGLPSDRFSAERTGGSVSTLTIQRTQQEDSAVYLCASSLVSRGGPQFFGPGTRLTVL.

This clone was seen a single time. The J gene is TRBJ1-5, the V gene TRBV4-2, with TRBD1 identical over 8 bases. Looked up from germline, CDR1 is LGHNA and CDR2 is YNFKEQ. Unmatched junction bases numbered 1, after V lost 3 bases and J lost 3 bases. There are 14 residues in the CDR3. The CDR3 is CASSQDRDNQPQHF. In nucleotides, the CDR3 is TGTGCCAGCAGCCAGGACAGGGACAATCAGCCCCAGCATTTT.

The CDR3 is CAVQGDTEAFF. The CDR3 nucleotides are TGCGCCGTCCAGGGGGACACTGAAGCTTTCTTT. This sequence joins TRBV5-1 and TRBJ1-1, with 7 bases identical to TRBD1. This CDR3 has 11 amino acids. In germline, CDR1 is SGHRS, CDR2 YFSETQ. V lost 10 bases and J lost 3; bases outside the gene matches: 3. The whole variable domain, filled in from reference TRBV5-1 and TRBJ1-1, reads KAGVTQTPRYLIKTRGQQVTLSCSPISGHRSVSWYQQTPGQGLQFLFEYFSETQRNKGNFPGRFSGRQFSNSRSEMNVSTLELGDSALYLCAVQGDTEAFFGQGTRLTVV.

The CDR3 is CASRDRVSAYGYTF. DNA for the CDR3: TGTGCCAGCAGGGACAGGGTATCAGCCTATGGCTACACCTTC. The V gene is TRBV6-1, the J gene TRBJ1-2, with TRBD1 matching over 8 bases. Germline V gives CDR1 MNHNS, CDR2 SASEGT. V lost 6 bases and J lost 4; bases outside the gene matches: 7. The CDR3 sequence is 14 residues long.

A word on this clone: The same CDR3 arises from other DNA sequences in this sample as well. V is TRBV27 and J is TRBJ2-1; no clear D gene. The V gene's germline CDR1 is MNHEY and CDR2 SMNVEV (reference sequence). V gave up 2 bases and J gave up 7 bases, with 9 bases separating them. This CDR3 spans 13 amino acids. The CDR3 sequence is CASSLQFHNEQFF. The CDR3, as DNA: TGTGCCAGCAGTTTACAGTTTCATAATGAGCAGTTCTTC.

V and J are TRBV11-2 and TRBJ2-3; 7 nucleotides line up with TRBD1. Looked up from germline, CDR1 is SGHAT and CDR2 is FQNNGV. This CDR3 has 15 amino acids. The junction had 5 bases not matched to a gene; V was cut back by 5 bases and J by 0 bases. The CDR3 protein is CASSPQDRSTDTQYF. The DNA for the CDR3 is TGTGCCAGCAGCCCCCAGGACAGGAGCACAGATACGCAGTATTTT.

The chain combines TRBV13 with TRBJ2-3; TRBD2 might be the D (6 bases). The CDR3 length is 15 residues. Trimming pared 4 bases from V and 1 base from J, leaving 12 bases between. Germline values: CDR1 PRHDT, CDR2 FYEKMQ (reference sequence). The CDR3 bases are TGTGCCAGCAGCTCCACTAGCTTCCGCACAGATACGCAGTATTTT. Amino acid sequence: CASSSTSFRTDTQYF.